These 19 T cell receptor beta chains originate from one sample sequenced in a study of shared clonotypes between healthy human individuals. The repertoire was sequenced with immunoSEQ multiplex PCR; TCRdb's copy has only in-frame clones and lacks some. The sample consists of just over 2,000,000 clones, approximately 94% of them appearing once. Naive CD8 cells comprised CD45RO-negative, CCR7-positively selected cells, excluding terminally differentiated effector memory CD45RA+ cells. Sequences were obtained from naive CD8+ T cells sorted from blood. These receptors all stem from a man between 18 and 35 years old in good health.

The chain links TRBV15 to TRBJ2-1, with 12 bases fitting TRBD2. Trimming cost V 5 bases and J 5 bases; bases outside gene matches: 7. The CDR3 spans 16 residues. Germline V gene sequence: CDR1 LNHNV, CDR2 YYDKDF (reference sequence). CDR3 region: CATSGPLAGGDNEQFF. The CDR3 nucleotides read TGTGCCACCAGCGGGCCCCTAGCGGGAGGGGACAATGAGCAGTTCTTC.

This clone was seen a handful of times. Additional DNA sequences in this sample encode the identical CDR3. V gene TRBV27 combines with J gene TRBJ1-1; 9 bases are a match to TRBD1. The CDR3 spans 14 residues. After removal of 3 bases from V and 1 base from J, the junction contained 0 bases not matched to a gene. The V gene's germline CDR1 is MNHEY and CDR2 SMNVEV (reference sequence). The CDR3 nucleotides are TGTGCCAGCAGTTTGGGACAGGGGAACACTGAAGCTTTCTTT. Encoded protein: CASSLGQGNTEAFF.

The CDR3 loop reads CATSSPGRGLFDEQYF. The CDR3 nucleotides read TGTGCCACCAGCAGCCCCGGCAGGGGGCTCTTTGACGAGCAGTACTTC. This chain links TRBV15 with TRBJ2-7; 8 bases are a match to TRBD1. The CDR3 runs to 16 residues. The J segment lost 5 bases and the V segment lost 3 bases, leaving 12 bases of the junction unmatched. The germline V gene has CDR1 LNHNV and CDR2 YYDKDF (reference sequence).

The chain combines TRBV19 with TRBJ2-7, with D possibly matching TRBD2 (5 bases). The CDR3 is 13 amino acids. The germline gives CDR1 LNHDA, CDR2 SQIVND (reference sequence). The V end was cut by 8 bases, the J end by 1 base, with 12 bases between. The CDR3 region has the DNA TGTGCCAGTGGCCCGGACTCATCCTACGAGCAGTACTTC. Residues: CASGPDSSYEQYF.

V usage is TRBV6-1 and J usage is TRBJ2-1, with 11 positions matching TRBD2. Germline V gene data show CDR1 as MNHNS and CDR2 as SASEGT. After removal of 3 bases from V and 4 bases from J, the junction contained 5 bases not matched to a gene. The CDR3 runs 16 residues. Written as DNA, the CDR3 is TGTGCCAGCAGTGAGACTAGCGGGGACGTATACAATGAGCAGTTCTTC. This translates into CASSETSGDVYNEQFF.

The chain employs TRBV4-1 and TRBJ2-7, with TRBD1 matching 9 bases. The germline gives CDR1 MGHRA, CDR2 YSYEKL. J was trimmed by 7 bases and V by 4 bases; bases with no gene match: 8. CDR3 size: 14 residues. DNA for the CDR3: TGCGCCAGCAGCCGCACACAGGGGGCCGGAGAGCAGTACTTC. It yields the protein CASSRTQGAGEQYF.

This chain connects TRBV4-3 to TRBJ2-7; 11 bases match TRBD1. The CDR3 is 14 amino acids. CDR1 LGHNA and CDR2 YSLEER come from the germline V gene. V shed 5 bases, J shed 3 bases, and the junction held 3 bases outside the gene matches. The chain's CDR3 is CASSGDRGGYEQYF. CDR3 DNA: TGCGCCAGCAGCGGGGACAGGGGGGGCTACGAGCAGTACTTC.

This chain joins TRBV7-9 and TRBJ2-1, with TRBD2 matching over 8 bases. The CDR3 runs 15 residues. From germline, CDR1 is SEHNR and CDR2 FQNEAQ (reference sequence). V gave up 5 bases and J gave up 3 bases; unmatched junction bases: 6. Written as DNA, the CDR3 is TGTGCCAGCAGCCCGCGGGAGGTGAGCTACAATGAGCAGTTCTTC. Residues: CASSPREVSYNEQFF.

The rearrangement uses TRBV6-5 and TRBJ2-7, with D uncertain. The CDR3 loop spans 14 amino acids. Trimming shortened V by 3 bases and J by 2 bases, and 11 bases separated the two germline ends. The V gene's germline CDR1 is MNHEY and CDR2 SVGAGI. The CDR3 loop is CASSYGDVAYEQYF. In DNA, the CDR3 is TGTGCCAGCAGTTATGGAGACGTGGCCTACGAGCAGTACTTC.

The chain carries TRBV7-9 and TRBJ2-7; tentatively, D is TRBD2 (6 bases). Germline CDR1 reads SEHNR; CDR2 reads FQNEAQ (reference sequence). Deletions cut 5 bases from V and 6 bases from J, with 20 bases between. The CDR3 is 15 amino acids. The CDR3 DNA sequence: TGTGCCAGCAGCCCGCTGGGTAGCGGCCCTTTCGAGCAGTACTTC. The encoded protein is CASSPLGSGPFEQYF.

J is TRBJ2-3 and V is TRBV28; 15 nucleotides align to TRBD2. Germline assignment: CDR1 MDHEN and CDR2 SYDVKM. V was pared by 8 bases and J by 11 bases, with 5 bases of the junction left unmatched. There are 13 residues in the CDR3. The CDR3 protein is CASSGLAGGKQYF. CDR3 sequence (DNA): TGTGCCAGCTCGGGACTAGCGGGGGGTAAGCAGTATTTT. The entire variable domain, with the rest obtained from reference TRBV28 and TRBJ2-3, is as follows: DVKVTQSSRYLVKRTGEKVFLECVQDMDHENMFWYRQDPGLGLRLIYFSYDVKMKEKGDIPEGYSVSREKKERFSLILESASTNQTSMYLCASSGLAGGKQYFGPGTRLTVL.

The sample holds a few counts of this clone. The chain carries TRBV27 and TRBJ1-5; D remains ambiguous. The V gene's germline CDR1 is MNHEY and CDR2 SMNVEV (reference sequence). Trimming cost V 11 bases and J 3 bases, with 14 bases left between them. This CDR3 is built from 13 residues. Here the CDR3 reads CARQSFINQPQHF. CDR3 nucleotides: TGTGCCCGCCAGTCGTTCATCAATCAGCCCCAGCATTTT.

The DNA of the CDR3 is TGTGCCACCAGCAGAGAGGAGGGAGTTTACGAGCAGTACTTC. Its translation is CATSREEGVYEQYF. J is TRBJ2-7 and V is TRBV15, with a possible D match to TRBD2 (6 bases). The CDR3 has 14 residues. Trimming shortened V by 0 bases and J by 4 bases, and 10 bases separated the two germline ends. Germline CDR1 is LNHNV and CDR2 is YYDKDF (reference sequence). Full variable domain (remainder filled in from reference TRBV15 and TRBJ2-7): DAMVIQNPRYQVTQFGKPVTLSCSQTLNHNVMYWYQQKSSQAPKLLFHYYDKDFNNEADTPDNFQSRRPNTSFCFLDIRSPGLGDTAMYLCATSREEGVYEQYFGPGTRLTVT.

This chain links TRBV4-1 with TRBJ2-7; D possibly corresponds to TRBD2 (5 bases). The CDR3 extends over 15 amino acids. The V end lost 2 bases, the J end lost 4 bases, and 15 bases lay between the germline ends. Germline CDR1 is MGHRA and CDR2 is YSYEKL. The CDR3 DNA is TGCGCCAGCAGCCAAAGCGCTAGCCCCAGGTACGAGCAGTACTTC. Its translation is CASSQSASPRYEQYF.

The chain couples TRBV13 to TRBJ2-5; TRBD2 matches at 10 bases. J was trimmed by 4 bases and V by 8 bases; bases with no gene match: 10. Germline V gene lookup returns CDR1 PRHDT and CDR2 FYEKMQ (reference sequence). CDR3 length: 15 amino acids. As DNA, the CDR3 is TGTGCCAGCGATTCTATAGCGGGAGGAGTAGAGACCCAGTACTTC. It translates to CASDSIAGGVETQYF.

The CDR3 here is CASSQGQWSISGNTIYF. DNA of the CDR3: TGCGCCAGCAGCCAAGGGCAGTGGTCCATCTCTGGAAACACCATATATTTT. The rearrangement links TRBV4-3 to TRBJ1-3; D gene ambiguous. The germline V gene encodes CDR1 LGHNA and CDR2 YSLEER. V was shortened by 1 base and J by 0 bases, with 13 bases between the two germline ends. The CDR3 has 17 residues.

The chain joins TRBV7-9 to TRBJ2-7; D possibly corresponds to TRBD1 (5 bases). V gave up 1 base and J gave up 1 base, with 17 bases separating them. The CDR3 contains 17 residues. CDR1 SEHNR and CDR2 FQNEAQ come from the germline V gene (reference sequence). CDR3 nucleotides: TGTGCCAGCAGCTTAGAGTCGGTAGGGGCGAGGTCCTACGAGCAGTACTTC. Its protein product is CASSLESVGARSYEQYF.

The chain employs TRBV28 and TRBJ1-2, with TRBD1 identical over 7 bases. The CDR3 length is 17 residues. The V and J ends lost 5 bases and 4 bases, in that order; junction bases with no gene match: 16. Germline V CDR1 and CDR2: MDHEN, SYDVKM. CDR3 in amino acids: CASSATGADLIIYGYTF. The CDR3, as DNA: TGTGCCAGCAGTGCCACAGGGGCCGACTTAATTATCTATGGCTACACCTTC.

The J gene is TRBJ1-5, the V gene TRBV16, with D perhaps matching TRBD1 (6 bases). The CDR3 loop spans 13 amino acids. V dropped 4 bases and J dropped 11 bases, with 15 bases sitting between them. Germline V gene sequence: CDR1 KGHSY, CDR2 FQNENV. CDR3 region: CASSPQGPEAQHF. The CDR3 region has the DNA TGTGCCAGCAGCCCCCAGGGGCCAGAGGCCCAGCATTTT.